Sequencing of this T cell receptor (beta chain) was carried out in a study of T cell responses to AZD1222 COVID-19 vaccine. Background on the study: Second-dose groups at about 4 or about 12 weeks were pooled. Points from the study as a whole: Possibly, clonal diversity was underestimated; donors were largely white British and included more females. A rise in Spike-specific TCR breadth and depth followed two AZD1222 doses. Baseline seropositivity occurred in only a handful of AZD1222 recipients.

V shed 5 bases and J shed 4 bases, with 11 bases lying between them. Germline loops: CDR1 MDHEN, CDR2 SYDVKM. This CDR3 region has 13 residues. In regard to this clone: What it binds is not known.

Repertoires were generated with immunoSEQ multiplex PCR, while TCRdb's copy carries only in-frame clones and drops some. The sample contains under 200,000 clones, approximately 90% of which appear only once. This sequence originates from an adult in good health. The sample was peripheral blood, taken on day 0 of AZD1222 vaccination. The chain combines TRBV28 with TRBJ1-2; tentative D call: TRBD1 (5 bases). The CDR3 DNA is TGTGCCAGCAGTCCGGGACCCTTCTATGGCTACACCTTC. Its translation is CASSPGPFYGYTF.